Listed here are 25 T cell receptor beta chains from one sample, sequenced in a study of T cells in Graves' hyperthyroidism and ophthalmopathy. TCR beta CDR3 region amplification was performed from RNA transcripts. With the HTBI primer set, the TCR CDR3 went through a first round of RT-PCR. MiXCR, run by TCRdb on the multiplex PCR reads, gives a single entry per CDR3 protein. The sample has some 500,000 distinct CDR3 sequences; approximately 25% are singletons. Sequencing used blood. These receptors were obtained from a young woman with Graves' ophthalmopathy.

In this sample, this clonotype turned up a few times. The genes are TRBV9 and TRBJ1-3, with a possible D match to TRBD1 (5 bases). Germline V gives CDR1 SGDLS, CDR2 YYNGEE. There are 16 residues in the CDR3. V was trimmed by 0 bases and J by 4 bases, leaving 14 bases between them. CDR3 coding DNA: TGTGCCAGCAGCGTAGCCCCGGGGGTCCCCGGAAACACCATATATTTT. Translated, it gives CASSVAPGVPGNTIYF.

The gene calls are TRBV10-3 and TRBJ2-7; 7 positions agree with TRBD2. The junction had 5 bases not matched to a gene; V was cut back by 2 bases and J by 4 bases. Germline CDR1 is ENHRY and CDR2 is SYGVKD. This CDR3 comprises 14 residues. Here the CDR3 DNA reads TGTGCCATCAGTGAGGGACTAGTTGCGTACGAGCAGTACTTC. Translated: CAISEGLVAYEQYF.

There are many counts of this clonotype. The V call is TRBV12-3 or TRBV12-4, the J call TRBJ1-5; maybe TRBD1 (5 bases). V was clipped by 0 bases and J by 7 bases, with 10 bases between them. CDR3 length equals 14 residues. DNA for the CDR3: TGTGCCAGCAGTTTAGCGGGGACCAGCCAGCCCCAGCATTTT. Amino acid sequence: CASSLAGTSQPQHF.

This clonotype was found a few times. CDR3 sequence (DNA): TGTGCCATCAGTGAGTCGGGGCCTAAAGAGACCCAGTACTTC. It yields the protein CAISESGPKETQYF. This chain uses TRBV10-3 with TRBJ2-5, with a tentative D call TRBD1 (5 bases). Germline V CDR1 and CDR2: ENHRY, SYGVKD. The CDR3 extends over 14 amino acids. Trimming cost V 0 bases and J 3 bases, with 8 bases left between them.

This clonotype has more than one count but fewer than ten. This sequence may be a read error, since a much larger clone differs from it by one base. The chain joins TRBV20-1 to TRBJ2-5; 12 nucleotides match TRBD1. The CDR3 consists of 16 residues. CDR1 and CDR2 from the germline V gene are DFQATT and SNEGSKA (reference sequence). CDR3 bases: TGCAGTGCAACCGGGACAGGGGGCCGGGGCCAAGAGACCAAGTACTTC. It is translated as CSATGTGGRGQETKYF.

The sample holds many counts of this clonotype. This sequence joins TRBV29-1 and TRBJ1-1; 9 nucleotides match TRBD1. Germline V gene data show CDR1 as SQVTM and CDR2 as ANQGSEA. Losses at the gene ends were 3 bases for V and 4 bases for J; bases not matched to a gene: 6. The CDR3 spans 14 residues. DNA for the CDR3: TGCAGCGTTGATGGACAGGGGTGGGGCACTGAAGCTTTCTTT. This encodes CSVDGQGWGTEAFF.

This clonotype was observed at least ten times. The V and J genes are TRBV6-5 and TRBJ1-5; D not certain. The V gene lost 6 bases and the J gene lost 3 bases, with 12 bases spanning the gap. Per germline, CDR1 MNHEY and CDR2 SVGAGI. The CDR3 contains 14 residues. The CDR3 region has the DNA TGTGCCAGCAGAAATTCCGACACCAATCAGCCCCAGCATTTT. This codes for CASRNSDTNQPQHF.

There are a few counts of this clonotype. The V and J genes are TRBV25-1 and TRBJ2-2; D call uncertain. Germline loops: CDR1 MGHDK, CDR2 SYGVNS. The V gene lost 4 bases and the J gene lost 5 bases, with 11 bases spanning the gap. The CDR3 consists of 14 residues. The CDR3 sequence: CASSGGVRTGELFF. DNA for the CDR3: TGTGCCAGCAGTGGTGGGGTGAGAACCGGGGAGCTGTTTTTT.

Ten or more counts support this clonotype. This rearrangement joins TRBV9 to TRBJ2-7; maybe TRBD1 (5 bases). Germline-derived CDR1 and CDR2 are SGDLS and YYNGEE. Trimming cost V 0 bases and J 5 bases, with 15 bases left between them. This CDR3 comprises 15 residues. The CDR3 is CASSVGGAFFHEQYF. DNA for the CDR3: TGTGCCAGCAGCGTAGGGGGCGCTTTCTTTCACGAGCAGTACTTC.

This clonotype was observed many times. The chain couples TRBV20-1 to TRBJ1-1; 9 nucleotides line up with TRBD1. V dropped 6 bases and J dropped 5; count of bases not matched to a gene: 13. The CDR3 covers 15 residues. Germline CDR1 is DFQATT and CDR2 is SNEGSKA (reference sequence). The DNA for the CDR3 is TGCAGTGCCCTACAGGGGGCCGTGTGGGGAACTGAAGCTTTCTTT. Translating it yields CSALQGAVWGTEAFF.

This clonotype came up many times. This rearrangement joins TRBV12-3 or TRBV12-4 to TRBJ1-6; tentatively, D is TRBD1 (5 bases). V gave up 0 bases and J gave up 10 bases, with 13 bases separating them. The CDR3 loop spans 15 amino acids. CDR3 region: CASSLAPGAGSPLHF. The CDR3 coding sequence is TGTGCCAGCAGTTTAGCGCCTGGGGCTGGATCACCCCTCCACTTT.

The gene calls are TRBV6-1 and TRBJ2-7; D unclear. The CDR3 contains 11 residues. CDR1 MNHNS and CDR2 SASEGT come from the germline V gene. V dropped 7 bases and J dropped 6 bases, with 10 bases sitting between them. The CDR3 region has the DNA TGTGCCAGCATACGGGCGAGCGAGCAGTACTTC. This codes for CASIRASEQYF.

CDR3 in amino acids: CASQNGGQIYEQYF. CDR3 nucleotide sequence: TGTGCCAGCCAAAATGGGGGACAGATATACGAGCAGTACTTC. V is TRBV6-1 and J is TRBJ2-7, with 7 bases aligning to TRBD1. V lost 8 bases, J lost 4 bases, and 11 bases stayed unmatched. This CDR3 has 14 amino acids. Germline assignment: CDR1 MNHNS and CDR2 SASEGT.

This clonotype was seen ten or more times. The chain has TRBV28 and TRBJ2-7, with D unresolved. The CDR3 loop spans 14 amino acids. CDR1 and CDR2 (germline): MDHEN, SYDVKM. Trimming left V 4 bases short and J 3 bases short, with 13 bases between. The CDR3, as DNA: TGTGCCAGCAGTTCCTACTACGCCAACTACGAGCAGTACTTC. Its protein is CASSSYYANYEQYF.

The J gene is TRBJ2-7, the V gene TRBV27; TRBD1 aligns across 10 bases. Germline V gives CDR1 MNHEY, CDR2 SMNVEV (reference sequence). Trimming took 5 bases from V and 1 from J; bases not matched to a gene: 17. The CDR3 is 19 amino acids. The CDR3 DNA sequence: TGTGCCAGCAGTCAAAAATTTAGGCGACAGGGGGCCACGTCCTACGAGCAGTACTTC. This sequence encodes CASSQKFRRQGATSYEQYF.

The chain carries TRBV20-1 and TRBJ1-2; D not resolved. CDR1 and CDR2 from the germline V gene are DFQATT and SNEGSKA (reference sequence). The CDR3 runs 12 residues. V was shortened by 3 bases and J by 2 bases, with 7 bases between the two germline ends. CDR3 coding DNA: TGCAGTGCTAGGTTGGCGAACTATGGCTACACCTTC. It translates to CSARLANYGYTF.

This clonotype was recorded many times. This chain uses TRBV5-1 with TRBJ1-3; the D gene is possibly TRBD1 (5 bases). CDR1 and CDR2 from the germline V gene are SGHRS and YFSETQ. V was cut by 3 bases and J by 8 bases, with 12 bases left in between. CDR3 size: 13 residues. The CDR3 sequence: CASSSRGGDTIYF. CDR3 nucleotide sequence: TGCGCCAGCAGCTCCCGCGGGGGAGACACCATATATTTT.

This clonotype has ten or more counts. This rearrangement joins TRBV4-1 to TRBJ1-1; unclear D gene. This CDR3 is 17 amino acids long. V lost 0 bases, J lost 1 base, and 15 bases lay in between. Germline CDR1 reads MGHRA; CDR2 reads YSYEKL. The DNA of the CDR3 is TGCGCCAGCAGCCAAGATTCAGTACTCGTAGAGAACACTGAAGCTTTCTTT. Amino acid sequence: CASSQDSVLVENTEAFF.

Notes on this clonotype: A much larger clone is a single base away; this may be a read error. The final CDR3 position lacks the conserved phenylalanine or tryptophan, pointing to a likely read error. The rearrangement joins TRBV11-2 to TRBJ1-1; D gene uncertain. Trimming stripped 0 bases from V and 9 bases from J, with 17 bases between. The CDR3 is 15 amino acids. Germline assignment: CDR1 SGHAT and CDR2 FQNNGV. The DNA for the CDR3 is TGTGCCAGCAGCTTAGAATCCGGACGGACCGTCAAAGCTTTCTTG. Translated, it gives CASSLESGRTVKAFL.

At least ten counts were recorded for this clonotype. The chain carries TRBV20-1 and TRBJ2-5; D perhaps matches TRBD2 (5 bases). The V end lost 3 bases, the J end lost 0 bases, and 11 bases lay between the germline ends. Germline CDR1 is DFQATT and CDR2 is SNEGSKA (reference sequence). The CDR3 contains 14 residues. The CDR3 loop is CSASGVIYQETQYF. In nucleotides, the CDR3 is TGCAGTGCTAGCGGGGTAATCTACCAAGAGACCCAGTACTTC.

In this sample, this clonotype turned up once. CDR3 protein: CSARGGQRFSYEQYF. The CDR3 nucleotides read TGCAGTGCTAGAGGGGGACAACGATTCTCCTACGAGCAGTACTTC. This chain uses TRBV20-1 with TRBJ2-7; maybe TRBD1 (6 bases). Deletions cut 1 base from V and 0 bases from J, with 13 bases between. CDR1 DFQATT and CDR2 SNEGSKA come from the germline V gene (reference sequence). The CDR3 is made up of 15 amino acids.

The chain carries TRBV30 and TRBJ1-1; D is perhaps TRBD1 (5 bases). Germline CDR1 and CDR2: GTSNPN and SVGIG (reference sequence). The length of the CDR3 is 14 residues. Trimming removed 0 bases at V and 6 bases at J, with 14 bases between. CDR3 DNA sequence: TGTGCCTGGAGTGTGGGGACGGGGACTTCTGAAGCTTTCTTT. Its translation: CAWSVGTGTSEAFF.

This clonotype has at least ten counts. The chain has TRBV6-1 and TRBJ1-2; 7 bases agree with TRBD1. Germline trimming cut 5 bases from V and 4 bases from J; bases unmatched to any gene: 7. Germline V gene sequence: CDR1 MNHNS, CDR2 SASEGT. CDR3 length: 14 amino acids. The CDR3 sequence is CASSPYRGSYGYTF. CDR3 coding DNA: TGTGCCAGCAGTCCCTACAGGGGATCCTATGGCTACACCTTC.

The V and J genes are TRBV28 and TRBJ1-1, with 7 bases identical to TRBD1. Germline-derived CDR1 and CDR2 are MDHEN and SYDVKM. The CDR3 runs to 14 residues. V lost 7 bases, J lost 5 bases, and 10 bases stayed unmatched. CDR3 nucleotide sequence: TGTGCCAGCACCCCAGGGGACAGCCCAACTGAAGCTTTCTTT. As protein: CASTPGDSPTEAFF.

This clonotype was detected many times. The chain joins TRBV20-1 to TRBJ2-7, with 9 bases lining up with TRBD1. The CDR3 is 13 amino acids. V dropped 6 bases and J dropped 6; count of bases not matched to a gene: 9. Per germline, CDR1 DFQATT and CDR2 SNEGSKA (reference sequence). The CDR3 sequence is CSAISGTGFEQYF. The CDR3 DNA reads TGCAGTGCGATATCAGGGACAGGGTTCGAGCAGTACTTC.